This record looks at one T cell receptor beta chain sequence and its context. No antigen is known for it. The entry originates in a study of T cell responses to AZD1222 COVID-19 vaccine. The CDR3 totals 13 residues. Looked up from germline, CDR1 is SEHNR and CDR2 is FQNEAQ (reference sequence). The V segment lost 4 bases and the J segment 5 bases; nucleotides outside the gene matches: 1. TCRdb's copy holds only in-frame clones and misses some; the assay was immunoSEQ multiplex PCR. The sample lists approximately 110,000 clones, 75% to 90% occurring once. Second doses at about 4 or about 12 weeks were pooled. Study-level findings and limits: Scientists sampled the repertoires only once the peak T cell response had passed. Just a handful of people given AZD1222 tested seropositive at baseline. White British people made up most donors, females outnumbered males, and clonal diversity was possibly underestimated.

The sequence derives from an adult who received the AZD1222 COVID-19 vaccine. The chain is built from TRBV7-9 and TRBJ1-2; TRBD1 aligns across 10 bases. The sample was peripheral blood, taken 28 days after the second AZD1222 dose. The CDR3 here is CASSWDRGYGYTF. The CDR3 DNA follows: TGTGCCAGCAGCTGGGACAGGGGATATGGCTACACCTTC. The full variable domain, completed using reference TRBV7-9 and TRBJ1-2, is DTGVSQNPRHKITKRGQNVTFRCDPISEHNRLYWYRQTLGQGPEFLTYFQNEAQLEKSRLLSDRFSAERPKGSFSTLEIQRTEQGDSAMYLCASSWDRGYGYTFGSGTRLTVV.